This T cell receptor beta chain was sequenced for a study of T cell clonotyping in hematopoietic cell transplantation. Study results and caveats: After transplant, recipient diversity fell while pathologically expanded clonotypes grew through day 180.

Sequenced by immunoSEQ multiplex PCR; TCRdb stores in-frame clones only, minus some. The sample lists roughly 44,000 clones, 95% occurring once. As regards this clone: What it binds is unknown.

The CDR3 length is 15 residues. The V end was cut by 1 base, the J end by 3 bases, with 11 bases between. The germline gives CDR1 SGHRS, CDR2 YFSETQ. This clonotype was obtained from a man younger than 40 in good health. Some clones in this sample may be carry-over from other donors' samples. Sequencing used peripheral blood mononuclear cells. V is TRBV5-1 and J is TRBJ1-5; possible D gene TRBD1, 6 bases. This chain's CDR3 is CASSLFPGVNQPQHF. In DNA form, the CDR3 reads TGCGCCAGCAGCTTGTTCCCAGGGGTCAATCAGCCCCAGCATTTT.